Reported below is one TCR beta chain. The CDR3 length is 14 residues. Trimming removed 2 bases at V and 1 base at J, with 9 bases between. Germline lookup yields CDR1 SQVTM and CDR2 ANQGSEA. This sample is part of a study of control samples from healthy donors and cancer patients. The data were produced by immunoSEQ multiplex PCR, yet TCRdb's version contains in-frame clones alone and is incomplete. This table holds 160,000 or so clones, roughly 90% found once. The sequenced sample was blood. The TCR originated in a woman under 40 in good health. The chain couples TRBV29-1 to TRBJ2-1; no clear D gene. CDR3 bases: TGCAGCGTTGAACTAGTAATATCCTACAATGAGCAGTTCTTC. Translating it yields CSVELVISYNEQFF.